Sequencing of this TCR beta chain was carried out in a study of T cells in Graves' hyperthyroidism and ophthalmopathy (dated by TCRdb to the late 2010s). For context, the study as a whole: Peripheral blood samples were taken at initial diagnosis, before any treatment was given. A discovery cohort of about a hundred patients, about 44 with Graves' ophthalmopathy and approximately 55 with stable Graves' hyperthyroidism, was used to find distinguishing TCR V-J signatures. Whether ophthalmopathy could be predicted prospectively was tested in an independent validation cohort made up of 18 hyperthyroidism patients plus 17 patients who later progressed to ophthalmopathy. For training and testing, the roughly 93 patients in the discovery cohort were randomly divided in a 7:3 ratio. Thyroid tissue and blood T-cell repertoires from about six Graves' hyperthyroidism patients were also compared in the study. Following sampling, methimazole starting at 30 mg daily was given to hyperthyroidism patients, and high-dose intravenous methylprednisolone was given to ophthalmopathy patients. TCR Vbeta CDR3 sequencing of approximately 140 peripheral blood samples (roughly 43 ophthalmopathy, approximately 80 hyperthyroidism and approximately 17 progressor patients) is reported in the paper. Broad study findings and their caveats: Ophthalmopathy was separated from stable hyperthyroidism by a 13 V-J signature model, with about 86% sensitivity and about 81% specificity obtained in cross-validation and 80%/75% obtained in testing. During validation, the model predicted progression to ophthalmopathy a median of around 7 months ahead of onset, with around 71% sensitivity and 72% to 85% specificity. Blood samples also contained most of the expanded thyroid clonotypes (frequency above 0.001), which suggests that blood repertoires may reflect thyroid immune responses. No statistical method was used to fix the sample size in advance, and group allocation was not hidden from the investigators.

This clonotype was seen only a few times. The antigen it recognizes is unknown. Nothing much larger sits one base from this clone, and base qualities are not available. Stable Graves' hyperthyroidism was defined as the absence of progression to ophthalmopathy over 18 months of follow-up. Hyperthyroidism patients were newly diagnosed, with disease duration under 2 months, and aged 18 to 65 years. The study excluded patients with uncontrolled infections, other autoimmune diseases, pregnancy or lactation. Clinical symptoms, serum thyroxine and TRAb, thyroid ultrasound, and orbital computed tomography formed the basis for the diagnoses. PBMCs were separated from around 9.1 ml of fresh peripheral blood using Ficoll-Paque density gradient centrifugation. Total RNA was extracted using Trizol reagent, and RNA quality was assessed on an Agilent 2100 Bioanalyzer. The TCR beta CDR3 regions were amplified from RNA transcripts. A first-round RT-PCR of the TCR CDR3 used the HTBI primer set with the Qiagen OneStep RT-PCR kit. Libraries were constructed in a second round of multiplex PCR, after which size selection and purification were performed. Sequencing of the libraries was done on an Illumina HiSeq2000 using paired-end 100 bp reads. The paper's data handling went like this. SOAPnuke was used to process the raw data, throwing out any read that contained adapters or uncalled bases, had a mean Phred below 15, or lacked an exact constant-primer or identifier match. COPE v1.2.5 was used to merge high-quality paired reads, and clonotypes were defined as unique nucleotide sequences. Clonotypes were aligned to IMGT TRBV, TRBD and TRBJ reference segments using MiTCR v1.1. Analysis was restricted to V-J combinations with a frequency above 0.0001, which covered just over 98% of repertoires. A TCS score was defined as the ratio between F50 (clonal expansion) and ExV (chaos), using BLOSUM62-based TCRdist between CDR3 peptides within each V-J. Welch's t-statistics and random forest reduced 450 to 600 V-J features to fewer than 15, which were used in a naive Bayes classifier (R e1071). TCRdb's own reprocessing of the public reads used fastp at Q25 and MiXCR and kept productive beta chains. Records with the same CDR3 protein are collapsed into one entry carrying the most frequent genes and DNA. TCRdb assigned the V and J calls; the authors' analysis was not used. Here the sample has roughly 740,000 distinct CDR3 sequences; roughly 17% occur a single time. The ten top clones hold around 8% of the sample.

The CDR3 covers 14 residues, taking in both the cysteine and the phenylalanine. CDR3 DNA is the only sequence kept; it has 42 bases, read in frame from the first base. V is cut back by 6 bases and J by 8 bases, with 9 bases in the junction unmatched. The material sequenced was blood. This clonotype was obtained from a man between 18 and 29 years old with Graves' hyperthyroidism. The V and J genes are TRBV12-3 or TRBV12-4 and TRBJ2-1; 8 middle bases align to TRBD2. The sequence in DNA is TGTGCCAGCAGCCTAGGACTAGCAGCATATGAGCAGTTCTTC. This sequence encodes CASSLGLAAYEQFF.